These 15 T cell receptor beta chains share one sample of origin, sequenced in a study of Ad26.COV2.S vaccination and SARS-CoV-2 variants. Method: immunoSEQ multiplex PCR; TCRdb's copy keeps in-frame clones and lacks some. The sample includes around 420,000 clones, approximately 88% of them seen just once. Regarding treatment: roughly 19 received Ad26.COV2.S at low or high dose, single or two shots; 5 received placebo; per-sample allocation not given. Material that was analyzed had been drawn on day 63 after the first vaccine or placebo injection. The material was peripheral blood, obtained in a trial of Ad26.COV2.S vaccine versus placebo. The receptors stem from a person between 18 and 65 years old who received the Ad26.COV2.S COVID-19 vaccine or a placebo.

The J gene is TRBJ2-2, the V gene TRBV5-1; TRBD2 agrees at 10 bases. The germline gives CDR1 SGHRS, CDR2 YFSETQ. V was clipped by 0 bases and J by 1 base; unmatched bases: 3. The CDR3 length is 17 residues. The CDR3 region has the DNA TGCGCCAGCAGCTTGGTGGCTAGCGGGGGGAACACCGGGGAGCTGTTTTTT. Its protein is CASSLVASGGNTGELFF.

The chain carries TRBV18 and TRBJ2-5, with TRBD1 identical over 7 bases. V lost 1 base to trimming and J lost 5 bases; unmatched junction nucleotides: 13. The CDR3 has 17 amino acids. Germline V gene data show CDR1 as KGHSH and CDR2 as LQKENI. The CDR3 region has the DNA TGTGCCAGCTCACCACGCCTGGGGGACAGATTTCCTGAGACCCAGTACTTC. It translates to CASSPRLGDRFPETQYF. The full variable domain, its missing parts supplied by reference TRBV18 and TRBJ2-5, is NAGVMQNPRHLVRRRGQEARLRCSPMKGHSHVYWYRQLPEEGLKFMVYLQKENIIDESGMPKERFSAEFPKEGPSILRIQQVVRGDSAAYFCASSPRLGDRFPETQYFGPGTRLLVL.

This clone was seen just once. Different DNA sequences within this sample yield the same CDR3. The rearrangement joins TRBV7-2 to TRBJ1-2; the match to TRBD1 covers 9 bases. After removal of 1 base from V and 5 bases from J, the junction contained 2 bases not matched to a gene. Per the germline V gene, CDR1 is SGHTA and CDR2 is FQGNSA. The CDR3 is made up of 14 amino acids. CDR3 DNA sequence: TGTGCCAGCAGCTTAGGAGGACAGGGGTATGGCTACACCTTC. This sequence encodes CASSLGGQGYGYTF.

This clone has a single count. This chain joins TRBV5-1 and TRBJ2-7; TRBD1 might be the D (6 bases). From germline, CDR1 is SGHRS and CDR2 YFSETQ. Trimming removed 0 bases at V and 1 base at J, with 11 bases between. This CDR3 is built from 15 residues. The CDR3 bases are TGCGCCAGCAGCTTGGGGCCCGGACAGTCCTACGAGCAGTACTTC. Protein: CASSLGPGQSYEQYF. Supplemented by reference TRBV5-1 and TRBJ2-7, the full variable domain reads KAGVTQTPRYLIKTRGQQVTLSCSPISGHRSVSWYQQTPGQGLQFLFEYFSETQRNKGNFPGRFSGRQFSNSRSEMNVSTLELGDSALYLCASSLGPGQSYEQYFGPGTRLTVT.

The chain uses TRBV5-8 and TRBJ1-1; no definite D call. Germline-derived CDR1 and CDR2 are SGHTS and YDEGEE. Trimming shortened V by 2 bases and J by 4 bases, and 9 bases separated the two germline ends. This CDR3 region has 13 residues. The CDR3 nucleotides are TGTGCCAGCAGCTTACGAGGGCCCACTGAAGCTTTCTTT. It translates to CASSLRGPTEAFF.

This chain uses TRBV5-1 with TRBJ2-3; D gene uncertain. This CDR3 spans 14 amino acids. V was clipped by 4 bases and J by 6 bases, with 15 bases between them. The germline CDR1 and CDR2 sequences are SGHRS and YFSETQ. This chain's CDR3 is CASSQRTFFDTQYF. Here the CDR3 DNA reads TGCGCCAGCAGCCAAAGGACGTTCTTCGATACGCAGTATTTT.

The chain carries TRBV11-2 and TRBJ2-1, with D possibly being TRBD2 (5 bases). CDR3 length: 16 amino acids. CDR1 is SGHAT, CDR2 FQNNGV, per germline. V lost 1 base and J lost 3, with 13 bases in between. The CDR3 DNA sequence: TGTGCCAGCAGCTTAGTTCCGGCGGGCCTCTACAATGAGCAGTTCTTC. Its translation is CASSLVPAGLYNEQFF.

The chain combines TRBV9 with TRBJ2-7; D may be TRBD1 or TRBD2 (5 bases each). Germline V gives CDR1 SGDLS, CDR2 YYNGEE. There are 13 residues in the CDR3. The V gene lost 4 bases and the J gene lost 5 bases, with 13 bases spanning the gap. In DNA, the CDR3 is TGTGCCAGCAGCCCGGGACCTATGGACGAGCAGTACTTC. Protein: CASSPGPMDEQYF.

The rearrangement joins TRBV5-1 to TRBJ2-5; D perhaps matches TRBD1 (6 bases). In germline, CDR1 is SGHRS, CDR2 YFSETQ. The CDR3 is 14 residues long. V was pared by 3 bases and J by 5 bases, with 14 bases between. The CDR3 DNA sequence: TGCGCCAGCAGCTGGACAGCCCGAGGGGAGACCCAGTACTTC. This encodes CASSWTARGETQYF.

This clone is a singleton in its sample. The V gene is TRBV9, the J gene TRBJ1-1; unclear D gene. V was cut by 0 bases and J by 1 base, with 10 bases left in between. This CDR3 has 15 amino acids. CDR1 and CDR2 from the germline V gene are SGDLS and YYNGEE. The CDR3 region has the DNA TGTGCCAGCAGCGTAGTACCAGACAAGAACACTGAAGCTTTCTTT. Translated: CASSVVPDKNTEAFF.

This clone was observed a handful of times. V gene TRBV11-2 combines with J gene TRBJ2-2, with TRBD1 as a possible D gene (5 bases). The germline V and J ends were trimmed by 7 bases and 5 bases, with 17 bases remaining between them. CDR3 length: 15 residues. CDR1 SGHAT and CDR2 FQNNGV come from the germline V gene. In DNA form, the CDR3 reads TGTGCCAGCACCGCCTTCGAGACAGAGACCGGGGAGCTGTTTTTT. It is translated as CASTAFETETGELFF.

The chain is built from TRBV6-5 and TRBJ1-2, with 7 bases identical to TRBD1. V shed 3 bases and J 3 bases; nucleotides not matched to a gene: 1. The germline V gene has CDR1 MNHEY and CDR2 SVGAGI. CDR3 length: 13 residues. CDR3 nucleotide sequence: TGTGCCAGCAGTTATGACAGGGACTATGGCTACACCTTC. Translation gives CASSYDRDYGYTF.

The DNA for the CDR3 is TGTGCCAGCAGAACCAGGGCCCAGGGTTCATATAATGAAAAACTGTTTTTT. Protein sequence: CASRTRAQGSYNEKLFF. The genes are TRBV27 and TRBJ1-4; a possible D gene is TRBD1 (5 bases). This CDR3 region has 17 residues. From germline, CDR1 is MNHEY and CDR2 SMNVEV (reference sequence). V gave up 6 bases and J gave up 4 bases, with 21 bases separating them.

This clone occurred a few times. The same CDR3 is also encoded by other DNA sequences in this sample. The J gene is TRBJ1-1, the V gene TRBV5-1; D remains unclear. The CDR3 runs 13 residues. Germline V lookup: CDR1 SGHRS, CDR2 YFSETQ. The V and J ends lost 0 bases and 1 base respectively, with 4 bases between them. This CDR3 is CASSLAGNTEAFF. The CDR3 coding sequence is TGCGCCAGCAGCTTGGCTGGGAACACTGAAGCTTTCTTT.

The chain links TRBV4-3 to TRBJ2-3, with 9 bases identical to TRBD2. The trim removed 4 bases at V and 8 bases at J, leaving 13 bases unmatched. The germline V gene has CDR1 LGHNA and CDR2 YSLEER. The CDR3 is made up of 16 amino acids. CDR3 sequence reads: CASSPEFLAGDVTQYF. In nucleotides, the CDR3 is TGCGCCAGCAGCCCCGAATTTTTAGCGGGGGATGTTACGCAGTATTTT.